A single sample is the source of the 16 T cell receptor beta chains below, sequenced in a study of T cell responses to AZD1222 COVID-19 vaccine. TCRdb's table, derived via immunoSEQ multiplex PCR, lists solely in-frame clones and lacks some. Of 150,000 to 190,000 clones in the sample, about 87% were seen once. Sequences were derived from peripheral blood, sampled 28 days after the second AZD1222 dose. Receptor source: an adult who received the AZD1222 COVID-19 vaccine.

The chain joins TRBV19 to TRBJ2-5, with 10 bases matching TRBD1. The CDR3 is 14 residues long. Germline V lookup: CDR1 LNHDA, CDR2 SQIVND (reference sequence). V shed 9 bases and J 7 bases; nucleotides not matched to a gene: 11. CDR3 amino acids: CASSGDRGQGTQYF. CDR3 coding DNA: TGTGCCAGCTCAGGCGACAGGGGGCAGGGGACCCAGTACTTC.

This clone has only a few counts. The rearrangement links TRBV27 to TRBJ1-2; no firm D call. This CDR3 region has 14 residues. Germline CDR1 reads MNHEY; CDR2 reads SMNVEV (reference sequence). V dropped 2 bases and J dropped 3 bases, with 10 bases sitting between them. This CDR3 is CASSLNGAYYGYTF. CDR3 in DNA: TGTGCCAGCAGTTTAAATGGCGCATACTATGGCTACACCTTC.

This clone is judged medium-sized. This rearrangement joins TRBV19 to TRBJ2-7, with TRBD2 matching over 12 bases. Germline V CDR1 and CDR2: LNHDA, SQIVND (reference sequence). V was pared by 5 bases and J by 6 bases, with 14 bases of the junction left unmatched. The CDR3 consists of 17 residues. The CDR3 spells CASSWRLAGGVMGEQYF. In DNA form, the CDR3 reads TGTGCCAGTAGTTGGCGGCTAGCGGGAGGGGTGATGGGCGAGCAGTACTTC.

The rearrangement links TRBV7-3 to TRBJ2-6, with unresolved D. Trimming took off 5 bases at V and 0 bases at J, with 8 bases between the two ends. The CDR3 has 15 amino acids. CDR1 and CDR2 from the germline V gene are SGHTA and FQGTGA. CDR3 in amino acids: CASSPPGSGANVLTF. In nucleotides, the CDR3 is TGTGCCAGCAGCCCTCCGGGCTCTGGGGCCAACGTCCTGACTTTC.

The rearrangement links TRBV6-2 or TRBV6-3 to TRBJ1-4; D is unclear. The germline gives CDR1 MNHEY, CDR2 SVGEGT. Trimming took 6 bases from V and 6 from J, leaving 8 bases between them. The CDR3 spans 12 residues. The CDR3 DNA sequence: TGTGCCAGCAGCCGGGCGCATGAAAAACTGTTTTTT. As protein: CASSRAHEKLFF.

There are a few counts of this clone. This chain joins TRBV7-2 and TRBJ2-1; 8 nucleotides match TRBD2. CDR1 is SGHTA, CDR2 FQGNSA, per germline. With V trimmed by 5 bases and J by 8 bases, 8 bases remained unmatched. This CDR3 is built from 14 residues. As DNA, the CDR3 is TGTGCCAGCAGCCCCCGGGCGGGAGGCTATGAGCAGTTCTTC. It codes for CASSPRAGGYEQFF.

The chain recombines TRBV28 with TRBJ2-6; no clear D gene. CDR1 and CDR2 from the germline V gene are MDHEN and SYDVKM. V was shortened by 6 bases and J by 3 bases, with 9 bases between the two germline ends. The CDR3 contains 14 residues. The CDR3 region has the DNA TGTGCCAGCAGGCATCCTTTTGGGGCCAACGTCCTGACTTTC. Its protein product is CASRHPFGANVLTF.

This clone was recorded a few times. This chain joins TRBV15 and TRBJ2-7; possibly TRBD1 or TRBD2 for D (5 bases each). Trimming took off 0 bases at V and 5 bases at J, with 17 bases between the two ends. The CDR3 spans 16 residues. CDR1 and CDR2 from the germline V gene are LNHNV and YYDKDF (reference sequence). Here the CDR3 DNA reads TGTGCCACCAGCAGAGAGGATCCGGGACCACCCCACGAGCAGTACTTC. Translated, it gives CATSREDPGPPHEQYF.

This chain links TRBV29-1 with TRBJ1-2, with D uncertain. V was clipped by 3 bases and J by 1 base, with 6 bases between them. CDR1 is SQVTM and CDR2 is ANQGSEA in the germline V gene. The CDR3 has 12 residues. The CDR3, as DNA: TGCAGCGTTGACGGTCTTAACTATGGCTACACCTTC. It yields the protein CSVDGLNYGYTF. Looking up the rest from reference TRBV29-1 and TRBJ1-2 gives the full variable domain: SAVISQKPSRDICQRGTSLTIQCQVDSQVTMMFWYRQQPGQSLTLIATANQGSEATYESGFVIDKFPISRPNLTFSTLTVSNMSPEDSSIYLCSVDGLNYGYTFGSGTRLTVV.

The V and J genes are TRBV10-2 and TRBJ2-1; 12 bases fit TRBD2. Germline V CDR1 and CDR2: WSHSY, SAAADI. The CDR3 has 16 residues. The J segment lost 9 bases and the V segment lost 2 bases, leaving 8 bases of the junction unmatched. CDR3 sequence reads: CASSERKTSGRSEQFF. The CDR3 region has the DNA TGCGCCAGCAGTGAGAGGAAAACTAGCGGGAGGTCTGAGCAGTTCTTC.

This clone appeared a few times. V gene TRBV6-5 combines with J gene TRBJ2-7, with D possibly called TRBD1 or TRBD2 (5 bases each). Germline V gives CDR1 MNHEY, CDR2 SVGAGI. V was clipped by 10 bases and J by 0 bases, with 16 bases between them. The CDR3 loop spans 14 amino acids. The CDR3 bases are TGTGCCATCAAACGGGGCCGCAGCTCCTACGAGCAGTACTTC. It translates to CAIKRGRSSYEQYF.

CDR3 region: CASSHNSFMNTEAFF. The DNA of the CDR3 is TGTGCCAGCAGCCATAACAGCTTCATGAACACTGAAGCTTTCTTT. The chain links TRBV3-1 (or the pseudogene TRBV3-2) to TRBJ1-1; the D is unclear. Germline V CDR1 and CDR2: LGHDT, YNNKEL (reference sequence). The CDR3 is 15 amino acids. Trimming took off 3 bases at V and 0 bases at J, with 11 bases between the two ends.

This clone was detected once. CDR3 region: CASSHRGGMLEQYF. Written as DNA, the CDR3 is TGTGCCAGCAGCCATCGGGGAGGAATGCTCGAGCAGTACTTC. The chain carries TRBV3-1 (or the pseudogene TRBV3-2) and TRBJ2-7, with D possibly TRBD2 on 6 matching bases. This CDR3 contains 14 residues. Germline CDR1 reads LGHDT; CDR2 reads YNNKEL (reference sequence). V lost 3 bases, J lost 6 bases, and 15 bases lay in between.

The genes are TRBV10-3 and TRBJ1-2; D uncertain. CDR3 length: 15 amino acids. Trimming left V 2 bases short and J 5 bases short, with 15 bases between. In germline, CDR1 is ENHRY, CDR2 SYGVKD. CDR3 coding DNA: TGTGCCATCAGTGAGAGCCGTGGGGAGACTTATGGCTACACCTTC. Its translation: CAISESRGETYGYTF.

CDR3: CASSKGLAGAYNEQFF. The CDR3 DNA reads TGTGCCAGCAGTAAGGGACTAGCGGGAGCCTACAATGAGCAGTTCTTC. The V and J genes are TRBV27 and TRBJ2-1; TRBD2 matches 14 bases. The germline CDR1 and CDR2 sequences are MNHEY and SMNVEV (reference sequence). The CDR3 length is 16 residues. V was clipped by 5 bases and J by 2 bases; unmatched bases: 2.

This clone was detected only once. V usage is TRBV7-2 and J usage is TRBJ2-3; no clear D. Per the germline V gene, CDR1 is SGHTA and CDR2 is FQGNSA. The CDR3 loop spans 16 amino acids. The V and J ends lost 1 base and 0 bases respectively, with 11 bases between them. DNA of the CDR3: TGTGCCAGCAGCTTAGGAGAGAAGTTTAGCACAGATACGCAGTATTTT. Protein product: CASSLGEKFSTDTQYF.